Presented here are 5 T cell receptor beta chains from one specimen sequenced in a study of blood T cell repertoires in COVID-19. TCRdb keeps only in-frame clones here, not all; method: immunoSEQ multiplex PCR. The sample lists about 110,000 clones, nearly 90% occurring once. The sequencing sample was made of peripheral blood. All receptors come from a human donor in a cohort sampled during active COVID-19.

J is TRBJ1-1 and V is TRBV28, with D perhaps matching TRBD1 (5 bases). Germline CDR1 is MDHEN and CDR2 is SYDVKM. The CDR3 contains 15 residues. With 6 bases removed from V and 5 bases from J, the gap between germline ends came to 19 bases. The CDR3 is CASSSPAGEGTEAFF. The CDR3 region has the DNA TGTGCCAGCAGCTCACCTGCGGGGGAAGGGACTGAAGCTTTCTTT.

This clone was recorded a few times. The chain employs TRBV3-1 (or the pseudogene TRBV3-2) and TRBJ2-1, with D uncertain. Trimming pared 0 bases from V and 8 bases from J, leaving 11 bases between. Germline lookup yields CDR1 LGHDT and CDR2 YNNKEL (reference sequence). The CDR3 extends over 14 amino acids. The chain's CDR3 is CASSQESRLHEQFF. The DNA of the CDR3 is TGTGCCAGCAGCCAAGAATCTAGATTACATGAGCAGTTCTTC.

The CDR3 DNA follows: TGCGCCAGCAGCCAAGGACCAGGACAGGGACCTTTGGGCGAGCAGTACTTC. Translation gives CASSQGPGQGPLGEQYF. This chain connects TRBV4-1 to TRBJ2-7, with 8 bases lining up with TRBD1. V lost 1 base, J lost 6 bases, and 14 bases stayed unmatched. Germline V gives CDR1 MGHRA, CDR2 YSYEKL. The CDR3 is made up of 17 amino acids.

Written as DNA, the CDR3 is TGTGCCAGCAGTGAAGCGCTTCGGGGTGTGGGAGATACGCAGTATTTT. Translation gives CASSEALRGVGDTQYF. The gene calls are TRBV2 and TRBJ2-3, with D possibly TRBD2 on 5 matching bases. Trimming stripped 0 bases from V and 5 bases from J, with 15 bases between. This CDR3 has 16 residues. The germline V gene has CDR1 SNHLY and CDR2 FYNNEI.

The V call is TRBV3-1 (or the pseudogene TRBV3-2), the J call TRBJ2-2; a weak D match, TRBD2 (5 bases). The CDR3 is made up of 15 amino acids. Germline assignment: CDR1 LGHDT and CDR2 YNNKEL (reference sequence). The V gene lost 1 base and the J gene lost 5 bases, with 11 bases spanning the gap. As DNA, the CDR3 is TGTGCCAGCAGCCAAGGCGGGCATGGGACCGGGGAGCTGTTTTTT. It yields the protein CASSQGGHGTGELFF.